Described below is a single TCR beta chain sequence and its context. CDR1 and CDR2 (germline): LNHDA, SQIVND (reference sequence). The CDR3 runs 17 residues. V was pared by 10 bases and J by 4 bases, with 21 bases of the junction left unmatched. The data derive from a study of blood T cell repertoires in COVID-19. Overall study: Sites in the United States, Italy and Spain provided acute and convalescent COVID-19 samples. In each case, the material was cDNA or gDNA derived from T cells, B-cell-depleted T cells, or PBMCs.

Original data processing: Reference gene primer amplification in the assay estimated nucleated cell counts. TCRdb keeps only in-frame clones here, not all; method: immunoSEQ multiplex PCR. V, J and clone size are taken as reported in that table, and D and trimming were inferred from the DNA itself. The sample shows 130,000 to 150,000 clones, nearly 90% of them seen only once. Source material: peripheral blood. This TCR was sampled from a man between 65 and 79 years old with acute or convalescent COVID-19. The chain links TRBV19 to TRBJ2-5; 7 nucleotides align to TRBD1. In DNA, the CDR3 is TGTGCCACCCAAGGGGGCAGGGATGGCCGCGTAGGAGAGACCCAGTACTTC. As protein: CATQGGRDGRVGETQYF.